The TCR beta chain described here comes from a study of technical replicates of blood from several donors. The protocol was immunoSEQ multiplex PCR, while the TCRdb copy is restricted to in-frame clones and leaves out a portion. This table has approximately 81,000 clones, approximately 96% appearing once. CDR1 and CDR2 (germline): KGHSH, LQKENI. The CDR3 runs 14 residues. The V and J ends lost 1 base and 6 bases, in that order; junction bases with no gene match: 2. The sample consisted of T cells isolated from PBMCs. The receptor was isolated from a human donor in good health. J is TRBJ1-2 and V is TRBV18; the match to TRBD1 covers 10 bases. The CDR3 reads CASSPQGTGDGYTF. CDR3 DNA sequence: TGTGCCAGCTCACCACAAGGGACAGGGGATGGCTACACCTTC.